This TCR beta chain appears in the sequencing data of a study of shared clonotypes between healthy human individuals. General study points: A small donor pool kept down the genetic and exposure-history diversity that was represented.

Trimming took 7 bases from V and 5 from J; bases not matched to a gene: 14. Germline V gene data show CDR1 as SGHVS and CDR2 as FNYEAQ. The CDR3 contains 16 residues. Points on this clone: Its target is unknown.

Positive CCR7 selection of CD45RO-negative cells yielded the naive CD8 cells, and terminally differentiated effector memory CD45RA+ cells were excluded. Profiling relied on immunoSEQ multiplex PCR, and the TCRdb table lists in-frame clones only, not all of them. The sample consists of about 2 million clones, around 96% of them appearing once. The sequenced sample was naive CD8+ T cells sorted from blood. This TCR derives from a young man in good health. The chain couples TRBV7-6 to TRBJ2-1; 7 nucleotides agree with TRBD2. The DNA of the CDR3 is TGTGCCAGCACCGAAAGCTGGCGGGAGCTAAACAATGAGCAGTTCTTC. Translation gives CASTESWRELNNEQFF.